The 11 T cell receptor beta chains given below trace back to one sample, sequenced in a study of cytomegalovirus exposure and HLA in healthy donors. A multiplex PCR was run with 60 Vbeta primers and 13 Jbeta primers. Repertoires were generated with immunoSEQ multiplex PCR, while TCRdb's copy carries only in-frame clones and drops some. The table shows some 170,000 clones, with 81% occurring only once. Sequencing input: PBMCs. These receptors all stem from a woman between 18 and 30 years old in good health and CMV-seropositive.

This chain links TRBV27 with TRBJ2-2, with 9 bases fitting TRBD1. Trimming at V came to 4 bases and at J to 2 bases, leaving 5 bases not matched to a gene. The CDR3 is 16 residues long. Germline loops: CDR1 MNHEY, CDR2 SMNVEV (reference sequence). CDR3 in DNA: TGTGCCAGCAGTTCGGACAGGGGTGGAAACACCGGGGAGCTGTTTTTT. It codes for CASSSDRGGNTGELFF.

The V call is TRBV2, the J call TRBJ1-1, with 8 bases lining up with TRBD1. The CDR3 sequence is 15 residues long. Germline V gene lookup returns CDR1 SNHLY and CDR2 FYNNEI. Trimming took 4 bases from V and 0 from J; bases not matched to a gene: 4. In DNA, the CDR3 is TGTGCCAGCAGTGTATCGACAGGGGTGAACACTGAAGCTTTCTTT. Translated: CASSVSTGVNTEAFF.

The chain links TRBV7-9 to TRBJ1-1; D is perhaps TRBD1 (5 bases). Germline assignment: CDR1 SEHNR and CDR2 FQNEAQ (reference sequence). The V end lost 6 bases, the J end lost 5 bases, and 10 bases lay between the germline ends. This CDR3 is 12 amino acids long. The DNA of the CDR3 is TGTGCCAGCAGGGGGCCCGGGACTGAAGCTTTCTTT. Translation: CASRGPGTEAFF.

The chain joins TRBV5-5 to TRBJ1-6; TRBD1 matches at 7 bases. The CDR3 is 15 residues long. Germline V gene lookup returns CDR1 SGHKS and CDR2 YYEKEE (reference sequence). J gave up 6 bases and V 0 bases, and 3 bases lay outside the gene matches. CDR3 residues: CASSLEAGGNSPLHF. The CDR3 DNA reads TGTGCCAGCAGCTTGGAGGCAGGGGGTAATTCACCCCTCCACTTT.

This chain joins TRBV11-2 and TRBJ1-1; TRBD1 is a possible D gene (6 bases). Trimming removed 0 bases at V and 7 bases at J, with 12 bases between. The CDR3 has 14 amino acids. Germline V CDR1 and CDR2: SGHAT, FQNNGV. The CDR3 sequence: CASSLEGQGDEAFF. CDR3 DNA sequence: TGTGCCAGCAGCTTAGAGGGACAAGGGGATGAAGCTTTCTTT.

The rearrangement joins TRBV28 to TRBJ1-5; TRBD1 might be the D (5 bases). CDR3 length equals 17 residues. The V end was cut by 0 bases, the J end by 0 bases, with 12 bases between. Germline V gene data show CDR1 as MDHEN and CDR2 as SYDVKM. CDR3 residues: CASSLWEGNDSNQPQHF. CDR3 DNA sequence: TGTGCCAGCAGTTTATGGGAGGGGAACGATAGCAATCAGCCCCAGCATTTT.

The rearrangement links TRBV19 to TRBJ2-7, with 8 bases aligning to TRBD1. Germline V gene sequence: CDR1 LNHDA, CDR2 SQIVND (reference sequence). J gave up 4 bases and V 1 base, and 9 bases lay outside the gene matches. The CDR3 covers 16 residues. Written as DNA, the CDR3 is TGTGCCAGTAGTATAGCGGCGGCAGGGGGCACGTACGAGCAGTACTTC. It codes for CASSIAAAGGTYEQYF. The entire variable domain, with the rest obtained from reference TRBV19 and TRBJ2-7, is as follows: DGGITQSPKYLFRKEGQNVTLSCEQNLNHDAMYWYRQDPGQGLRLIYYSQIVNDFQKGDIAEGYSVSREKKESFPLTVTSAQKNPTAFYLCASSIAAAGGTYEQYFGPGTRLTVT.

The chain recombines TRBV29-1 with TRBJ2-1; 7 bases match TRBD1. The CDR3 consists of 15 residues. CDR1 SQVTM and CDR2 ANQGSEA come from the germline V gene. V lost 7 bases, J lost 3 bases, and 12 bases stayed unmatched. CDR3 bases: TGCAGCGGAACAGGGGCCCAGAAGGACTACAATGAGCAGTTCTTC. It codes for CSGTGAQKDYNEQFF.

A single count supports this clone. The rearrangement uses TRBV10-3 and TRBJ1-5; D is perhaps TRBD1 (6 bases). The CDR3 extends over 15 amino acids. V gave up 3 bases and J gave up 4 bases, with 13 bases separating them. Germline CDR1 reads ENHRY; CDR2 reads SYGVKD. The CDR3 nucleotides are TGTGCCATCAGTGACCAAGGACAGAAAAATCAGCCCCAGCATTTT. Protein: CAISDQGQKNQPQHF.

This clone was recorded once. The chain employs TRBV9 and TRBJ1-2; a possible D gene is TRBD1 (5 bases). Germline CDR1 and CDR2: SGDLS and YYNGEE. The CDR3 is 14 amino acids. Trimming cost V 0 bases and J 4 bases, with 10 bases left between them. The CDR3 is CASSVGQGVYGYTF. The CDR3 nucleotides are TGTGCCAGCAGCGTAGGGCAGGGCGTCTATGGCTACACCTTC.

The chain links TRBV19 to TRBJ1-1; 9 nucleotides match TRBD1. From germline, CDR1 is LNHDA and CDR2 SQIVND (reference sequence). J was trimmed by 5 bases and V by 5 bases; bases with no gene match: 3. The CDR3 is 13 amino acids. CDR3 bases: TGTGCCAGTAGTTTACAGGGGGCAACTGAAGCTTTCTTT. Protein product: CASSLQGATEAFF.